This T cell receptor beta chain was identified during a study of blood T cell repertoires in COVID-19. For the study at large: Both acute and convalescent COVID-19 samples were obtained from the United States, Italy and Spain. From T cells, B-cell-depleted T cells, or PBMCs came the material, which was cDNA or gDNA.

Germline CDR1 MNHEY, CDR2 SMNVEV (reference sequence). The V gene lost 6 bases and the J gene lost 7 bases, with 15 bases spanning the gap. The CDR3 contains 13 residues. As originally analysed: The assay estimated nucleated cells by amplifying reference gene primers. This table comes from immunoSEQ multiplex PCR, and its TCRdb copy is limited to in-frame clones, with some not included. For V, J and clone size, that table is used; D and trimming come from the DNA. The profile shows 330,000 or so clones, 88% of them singletons. In the 2 weeks before study entry, exposed participants met a COVID-19 case, which was PCR-confirmed or clinician-diagnosed.

The material sequenced was PBMCs or T cells enriched from blood (not recorded which). The receptor comes from a woman younger than 45 who had been exposed to COVID-19. The rearrangement joins TRBV27 to TRBJ1-2; D is ambiguous. The CDR3 spells CASRTSGFVGYTF. The CDR3, as DNA: TGTGCCAGCAGGACATCGGGGTTCGTTGGCTACACCTTC.